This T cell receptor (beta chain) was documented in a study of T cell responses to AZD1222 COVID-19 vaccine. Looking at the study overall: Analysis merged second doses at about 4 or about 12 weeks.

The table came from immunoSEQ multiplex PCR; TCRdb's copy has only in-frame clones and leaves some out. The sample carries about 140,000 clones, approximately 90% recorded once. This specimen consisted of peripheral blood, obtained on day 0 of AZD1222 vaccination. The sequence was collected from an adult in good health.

In DNA form, the CDR3 reads TGTGCCACCAGCCAGCACGCGTCATATAATTCACCCCTCCACTTT. Translating gives CATSQHASYNSPLHF. This chain uses TRBV15 with TRBJ1-6; D unclear. This CDR3 contains 15 residues. The germline V gene has CDR1 LNHNV and CDR2 YYDKDF (reference sequence). Between the trimmed V and J ends, which lost 5 bases and 4 bases, there was a span of 12 bases.